The clone carrying this T cell receptor beta chain has a single count. These data are taken from a study of blood T cell repertoires in COVID-19. About the study: Sources were T cells, B-cell-depleted T cells, or PBMCs; the material itself was cDNA or gDNA.

The assay was immunoSEQ multiplex PCR, and TCRdb's table has in-frame clones only and misses some. The sample lists roughly 350,000 clones; around 87% were seen once. The CDR3 runs to 14 residues. Germline V CDR1 and CDR2: LNHDA, SQIVND (reference sequence). With 7 bases clipped from V and 4 bases from J, the junction kept 7 bases outside the gene matches. This clonotype originated in a woman in her 30s with COVID-19, enrolled during active disease. The sequenced sample consisted of peripheral blood. The chain employs TRBV19 and TRBJ1-1; 9 bases fit TRBD1. CDR3 nucleotide sequence: TGTGCCAGTACCACAGGGGGCGCGGGCACTGAAGCTTTCTTT. Amino acids: CASTTGGAGTEAFF.